This TCR beta chain was sequenced during a study of blood T cells in healthy people across ages. Findings and caveats of the study: Underestimates were what the diversity estimates from one million T cells were considered to be. The study found TCR beta diversity correlated strongly with naive T cell percentage.

This clonotype has a single count. The antigen is undetermined. RNA extraction gave at least 5.5 micrograms of total RNA per sample. V was clipped by 5 bases and J by 4 bases, with 14 bases between them. Germline loops: CDR1 SGHTA, CDR2 FQGNSA. CDR3 length: 14 amino acids. The use of a sample-barcoded 5' primer and a J-beta primer mix characterized a second PCR of roughly 6 to 11 cycles. MiXCR, run by TCRdb on the 5' RACE reads, gives a single entry per CDR3 protein. The sample yields 1.2 million to 1.5 million distinct CDR3 sequences, around 59% seen once. The sample taken for sequencing was blood. The chain joins TRBV7-2 to TRBJ1-1; no definite D call. This TCR came from a man younger than 35 in good health. The CDR3 DNA is TGTGCCAGCAGCGCGCACCAAAGGGTCACTGAAGCTTTCTTT. Protein product: CASSAHQRVTEAFF.